This passage covers 15 T cell receptor beta chains from one sample sequenced in a study of shared clonotypes between healthy human individuals. Sequenced by immunoSEQ multiplex PCR; TCRdb stores in-frame clones only, minus some. In the table there are roughly 2 million clones, around 95% of which are singletons. The specimen was naive CD4+ T cells sorted from blood. Stated subset: CD45RA+ positively selected. The receptors were sampled from a man aged 18 to 29 in good health.

A single count supports this clone. J is TRBJ2-7 and V is TRBV6-1; 8 positions match TRBD2. V trimming: 3 bases; J trimming: 4 bases; junction bases outside the gene matches: 5. CDR3 length equals 14 residues. CDR1 and CDR2 (germline): MNHNS, SASEGT. Here the CDR3 reads CASSDLAGNYEQYF. The CDR3 DNA reads as TGTGCCAGCAGTGACTTAGCGGGAAATTACGAGCAGTACTTC.

The gene calls are TRBV30 and TRBJ2-7, with 10 bases matching TRBD2. There are 12 residues in the CDR3. Germline CDR1 reads GTSNPN; CDR2 reads SVGIG (reference sequence). Trimming took 8 bases from V and 2 from J; bases not matched to a gene: 3. CDR3 sequence: CATGTSAYEQYF. CDR3 nucleotide sequence: TGTGCCACCGGGACTAGCGCCTACGAGCAGTACTTC.

This rearrangement joins TRBV5-6 to TRBJ2-5; D not certain. V was shortened by 0 bases and J by 6 bases, with 9 bases between the two germline ends. CDR3 size: 13 residues. The germline V gene has CDR1 SGHDT and CDR2 YYEEEE. CDR3 residues: CASSLDSTKTQYF. As DNA, the CDR3 is TGTGCCAGCAGCTTGGATAGCACGAAGACCCAGTACTTC.

The gene calls are TRBV6-1 and TRBJ1-2; 7 bases agree with TRBD1. CDR1 is MNHNS and CDR2 is SASEGT in the germline V gene. The CDR3 has 15 amino acids. J lost 0 bases, V lost 6 bases, and 7 bases had no gene match. The CDR3 DNA is TGTGCCAGCAGGGGGGGACAGCTAGCTAACTATGGCTACACCTTC. Translated, it gives CASRGGQLANYGYTF.

The gene calls are TRBV5-1 and TRBJ2-5, with a tentative D call TRBD1 (5 bases). Germline V gene sequence: CDR1 SGHRS, CDR2 YFSETQ. Trimming cost V 5 bases and J 2 bases, with 13 bases left between them. The CDR3 length is 14 residues. In DNA, the CDR3 is TGCGCCAGCAGATACGGACACCAACAAGAGACCCAGTACTTC. This gives the protein CASRYGHQQETQYF.

With respect to this clone: This specimen includes other DNA sequences encoding the same CDR3. CDR3 nucleotides: TGTGCCAGCAGTTTATTCAGGGTTGGCACCGGGGAGCTGTTTTTT. The encoded protein is CASSLFRVGTGELFF. This chain connects TRBV27 to TRBJ2-2; possible D gene TRBD1, 5 bases. The V end lost 1 base, the J end lost 4 bases, and 10 bases lay between the germline ends. The CDR3 has 15 residues. Germline CDR1 and CDR2: MNHEY and SMNVEV (reference sequence).

The V and J genes are TRBV19 and TRBJ1-1, with D perhaps TRBD1 (6 bases). This CDR3 is 13 amino acids long. V gave up 3 bases and J gave up 5 bases, with 10 bases separating them. Germline values: CDR1 LNHDA, CDR2 SQIVND (reference sequence). The CDR3 bases are TGTGCCAGTAGTATCAGGGGACCAACTGAAGCTTTCTTT. As protein: CASSIRGPTEAFF.

The V gene is TRBV7-3, the J gene TRBJ1-3; unclear D gene. Germline V gene lookup returns CDR1 SGHTA and CDR2 FQGTGA. The CDR3 consists of 14 residues. The V end lost 0 bases, the J end lost 6 bases, and 9 bases lay between the germline ends. The CDR3 nucleotides read TGTGCCAGCAGCTTAACAGGTAGGGAAAACACCATATATTTT. It encodes CASSLTGRENTIYF.

The chain joins TRBV19 to TRBJ1-4; the D is unclear. V was shortened by 6 bases and J by 10 bases, with 21 bases between the two germline ends. The CDR3 has 15 amino acids. CDR1 and CDR2 (germline): LNHDA, SQIVND (reference sequence). The DNA for the CDR3 is TGTGCCAGTAGCCTTGGGATTGGGGAGTTGGGAAAACTGTTTTTT. Its protein product is CASSLGIGELGKLFF. Using reference TRBV19 and TRBJ1-4 for the parts outside the CDR3, the full variable domain is DGGITQSPKYLFRKEGQNVTLSCEQNLNHDAMYWYRQDPGQGLRLIYYSQIVNDFQKGDIAEGYSVSREKKESFPLTVTSAQKNPTAFYLCASSLGIGELGKLFFGSGTQLSVL.

For this clone: This same CDR3 is encoded by further DNA sequences in the sample. The CDR3 loop reads CASSIDRAGANVLTF. Written as DNA, the CDR3 is TGTGCCAGTAGTATTGACAGGGCTGGGGCCAACGTCCTGACTTTC. This chain links TRBV19 with TRBJ2-6, with 7 bases matching TRBD1. Germline trimming cut 3 bases from V and 2 bases from J; bases unmatched to any gene: 1. This CDR3 is built from 15 residues. The germline V gene encodes CDR1 LNHDA and CDR2 SQIVND (reference sequence).

V usage is TRBV9 and J usage is TRBJ2-1; tentatively, D is TRBD1 (6 bases). The germline V gene encodes CDR1 SGDLS and CDR2 YYNGEE. V lost 0 bases to trimming and J lost 9 bases, with 25 bases between them. The CDR3 length is 18 residues. The CDR3 sequence: CASSVAQEPGHGPSEQFF. In nucleotides, the CDR3 is TGTGCCAGCAGCGTAGCTCAGGAACCGGGACATGGCCCCAGTGAGCAGTTCTTC.

V is TRBV7-2 and J is TRBJ2-6; D unclear. The CDR3 length is 16 residues. V was pared by 0 bases and J by 1 base, with 7 bases between. Germline V gives CDR1 SGHTA, CDR2 FQGNSA. The CDR3 bases are TGTGCCAGCAGCTTAGCGTACGGTTCTGGGGCCAACGTCCTGACTTTC. Translation gives CASSLAYGSGANVLTF.

This sequence joins TRBV2 and TRBJ2-7, with D hard to call. V was pared by 8 bases and J by 4 bases, with 18 bases between. Germline loops: CDR1 SNHLY, CDR2 FYNNEI. This CDR3 contains 14 residues. The CDR3 reads CASVGREGSYEQYF. The CDR3 bases are TGTGCCAGCGTTGGTAGGGAAGGTTCGTACGAGCAGTACTTC.

The V and J genes are TRBV2 and TRBJ1-6; D possibly corresponds to TRBD1 (5 bases). Germline V gene lookup returns CDR1 SNHLY and CDR2 FYNNEI. The CDR3 is 15 amino acids. V lost 8 bases and J 5 bases, leaving 16 bases between the germline ends. Written as DNA, the CDR3 is TGTGCCAGCGGCCCGGAAGGGGCGCATAATTCACCCCTCCACTTT. Its translation is CASGPEGAHNSPLHF.

The chain couples TRBV10-3 to TRBJ2-5; D perhaps matches TRBD1 (6 bases). CDR1 and CDR2 (germline): ENHRY, SYGVKD. The germline V and J ends were trimmed by 6 bases and 2 bases, with 10 bases remaining between them. The CDR3 covers 13 residues. The CDR3 loop reads CAISLGQQETQYF. The CDR3 bases are TGTGCCATCAGCCTTGGACAGCAAGAGACCCAGTACTTC.